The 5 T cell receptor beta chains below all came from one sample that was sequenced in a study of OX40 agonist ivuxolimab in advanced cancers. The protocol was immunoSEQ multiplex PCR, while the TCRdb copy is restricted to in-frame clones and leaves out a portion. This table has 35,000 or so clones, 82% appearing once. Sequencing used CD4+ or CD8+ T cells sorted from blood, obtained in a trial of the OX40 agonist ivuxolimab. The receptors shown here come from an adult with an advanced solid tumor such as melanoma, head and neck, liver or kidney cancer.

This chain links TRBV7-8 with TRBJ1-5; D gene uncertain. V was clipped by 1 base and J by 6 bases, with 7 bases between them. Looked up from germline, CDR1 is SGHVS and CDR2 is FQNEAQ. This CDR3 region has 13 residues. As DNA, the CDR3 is TGTGCCAGCAGCTTAGTTGTACGTCAGCCCCAGCATTTT. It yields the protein CASSLVVRQPQHF.

CDR3 loop: CASSRGPFPDSPLHF. The DNA for the CDR3 is TGTGCCAGCTCACGTGGGCCCTTTCCCGATTCACCCCTCCACTTT. V and J are TRBV18 and TRBJ1-6; no reliable D call. The CDR3 consists of 15 residues. The germline V gene encodes CDR1 KGHSH and CDR2 LQKENI. The germline V and J ends were trimmed by 4 bases and 8 bases, with 15 bases remaining between them.

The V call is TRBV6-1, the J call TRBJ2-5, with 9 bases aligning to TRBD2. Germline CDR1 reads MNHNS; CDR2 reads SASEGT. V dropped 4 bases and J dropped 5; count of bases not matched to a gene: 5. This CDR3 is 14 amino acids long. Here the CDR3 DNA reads TGTGCCAGCAGTGGAAGAAGCGGGGGGGAGACCCAGTACTTC. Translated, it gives CASSGRSGGETQYF.

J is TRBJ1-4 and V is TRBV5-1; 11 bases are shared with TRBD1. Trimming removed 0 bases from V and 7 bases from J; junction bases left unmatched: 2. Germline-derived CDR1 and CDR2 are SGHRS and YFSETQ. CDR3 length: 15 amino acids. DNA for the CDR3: TGCGCCAGCAGCTTGGAGGGACAGGGGGGTGAAAAACTGTTTTTT. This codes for CASSLEGQGGEKLFF. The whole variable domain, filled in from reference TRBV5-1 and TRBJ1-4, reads KAGVTQTPRYLIKTRGQQVTLSCSPISGHRSVSWYQQTPGQGLQFLFEYFSETQRNKGNFPGRFSGRQFSNSRSEMNVSTLELGDSALYLCASSLEGQGGEKLFFGSGTQLSVL.

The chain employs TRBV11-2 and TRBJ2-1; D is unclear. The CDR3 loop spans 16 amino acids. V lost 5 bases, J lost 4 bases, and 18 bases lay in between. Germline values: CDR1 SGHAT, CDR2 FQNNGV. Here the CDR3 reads CASSPRGSQSYNEQFF. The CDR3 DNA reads TGTGCCAGCAGCCCCCGAGGAAGCCAGTCATACAATGAGCAGTTCTTC. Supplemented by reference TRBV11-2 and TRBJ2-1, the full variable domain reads EAGVAQSPRYKIIEKRQSVAFWCNPISGHATLYWYQQILGQGPKLLIQFQNNGVVDDSQLPKDRFSAERLKGVDSTLKIQPAKLEDSAVYLCASSPRGSQSYNEQFFGPGTRLTVL.